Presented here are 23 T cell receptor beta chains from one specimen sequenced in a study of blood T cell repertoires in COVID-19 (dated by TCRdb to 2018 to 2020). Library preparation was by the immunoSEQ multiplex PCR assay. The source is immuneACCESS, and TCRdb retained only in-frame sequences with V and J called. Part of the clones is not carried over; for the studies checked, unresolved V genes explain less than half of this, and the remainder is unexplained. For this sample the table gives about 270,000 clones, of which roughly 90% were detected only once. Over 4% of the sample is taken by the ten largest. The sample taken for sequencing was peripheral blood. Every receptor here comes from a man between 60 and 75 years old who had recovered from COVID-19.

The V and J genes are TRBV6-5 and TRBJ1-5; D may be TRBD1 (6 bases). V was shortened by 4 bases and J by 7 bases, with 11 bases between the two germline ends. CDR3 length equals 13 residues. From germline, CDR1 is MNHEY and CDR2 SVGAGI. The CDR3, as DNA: TGTGCCAGCAGTTCTCAGGGGTGGCAGCCCCAGCATTTT. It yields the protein CASSSQGWQPQHF.

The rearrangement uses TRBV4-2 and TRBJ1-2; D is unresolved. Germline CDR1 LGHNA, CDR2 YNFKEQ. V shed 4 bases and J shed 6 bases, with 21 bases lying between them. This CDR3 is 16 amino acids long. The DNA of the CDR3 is TGTGCCAGCAGCCTCCAAGCGTTGTGGGAGCCCCATGGCTACACCTTC. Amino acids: CASSLQALWEPHGYTF.

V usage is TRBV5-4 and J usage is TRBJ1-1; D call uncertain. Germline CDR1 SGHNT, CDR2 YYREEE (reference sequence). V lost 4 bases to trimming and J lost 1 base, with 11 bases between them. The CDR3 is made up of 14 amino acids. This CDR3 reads CASSPGGGNTEAFF. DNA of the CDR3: TGTGCCAGCAGCCCCGGTGGAGGGAACACTGAAGCTTTCTTT.

CDR3 protein: CASSLGTGVGADTQYF. Here the CDR3 DNA reads TGTGCCAGCAGCCTAGGGACAGGGGTAGGGGCAGATACGCAGTATTTT. This sequence joins TRBV3-1 (or the pseudogene TRBV3-2) and TRBJ2-3, with 10 bases lining up with TRBD1. Germline V gene sequence: CDR1 LGHDT, CDR2 YNNKEL (reference sequence). CDR3 size: 16 residues. Trimming took 4 bases from V and 4 from J; bases not matched to a gene: 8.

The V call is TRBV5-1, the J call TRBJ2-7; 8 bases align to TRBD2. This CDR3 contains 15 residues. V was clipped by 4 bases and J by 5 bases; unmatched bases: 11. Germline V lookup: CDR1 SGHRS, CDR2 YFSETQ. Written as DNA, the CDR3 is TGCGCCAGCAGCCTGGGGACTAGAGTCGTCCACGAGCAGTACTTC. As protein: CASSLGTRVVHEQYF.

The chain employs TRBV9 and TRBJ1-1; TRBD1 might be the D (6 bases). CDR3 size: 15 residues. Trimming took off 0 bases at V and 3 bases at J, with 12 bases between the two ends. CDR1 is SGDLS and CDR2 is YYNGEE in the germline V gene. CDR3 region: CASSVALDSYTEAFF. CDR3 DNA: TGTGCCAGCAGCGTAGCTTTGGACAGTTACACTGAAGCTTTCTTT. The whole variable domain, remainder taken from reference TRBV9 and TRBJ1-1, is DSGVTQTPKHLITATGQRVTLRCSPRSGDLSVYWYQQSLDQGLQFLIQYYNGEERAKGNILERFSAQQFPDLHSELNLSSLELGDSALYFCASSVALDSYTEAFFGQGTRLTVV.

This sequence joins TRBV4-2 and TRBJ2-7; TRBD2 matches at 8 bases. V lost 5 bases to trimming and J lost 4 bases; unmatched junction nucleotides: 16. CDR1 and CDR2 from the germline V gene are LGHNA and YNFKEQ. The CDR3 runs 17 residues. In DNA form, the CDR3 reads TGTGCCAGCAGCTCGGGCTTTCGGGGGGGCCCGGGATACGAGCAGTACTTC. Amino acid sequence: CASSSGFRGGPGYEQYF.

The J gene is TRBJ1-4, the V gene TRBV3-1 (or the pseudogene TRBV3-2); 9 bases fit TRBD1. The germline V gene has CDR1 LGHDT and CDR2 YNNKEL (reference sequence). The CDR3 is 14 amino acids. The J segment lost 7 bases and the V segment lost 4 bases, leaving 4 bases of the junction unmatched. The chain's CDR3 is CASSLSTGGEKLFF. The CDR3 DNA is TGTGCCAGCAGCCTGTCGACAGGGGGTGAAAAACTGTTTTTT.

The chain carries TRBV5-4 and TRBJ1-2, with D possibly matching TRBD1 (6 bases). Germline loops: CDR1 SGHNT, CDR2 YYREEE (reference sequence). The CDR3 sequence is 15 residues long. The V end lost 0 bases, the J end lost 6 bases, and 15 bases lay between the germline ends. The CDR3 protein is CASSLDRSGVNGYTF. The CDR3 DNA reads TGTGCCAGCAGCTTGGACCGGTCAGGGGTTAATGGCTACACCTTC.

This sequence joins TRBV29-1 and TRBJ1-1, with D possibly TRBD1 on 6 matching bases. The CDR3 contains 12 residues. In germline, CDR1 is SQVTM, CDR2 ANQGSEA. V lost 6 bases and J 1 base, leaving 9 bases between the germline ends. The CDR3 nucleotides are TGCAGCGTGGGGGCCAGGAACACTGAAGCTTTCTTT. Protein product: CSVGARNTEAFF. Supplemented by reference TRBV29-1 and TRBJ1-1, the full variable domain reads SAVISQKPSRDICQRGTSLTIQCQVDSQVTMMFWYRQQPGQSLTLIATANQGSEATYESGFVIDKFPISRPNLTFSTLTVSNMSPEDSSIYLCSVGARNTEAFFGQGTRLTVV.

CDR3: CASSPRLAGGNYEQYF. The CDR3 region has the DNA TGTGCCAGCAGCCCAAGACTAGCGGGGGGGAACTACGAGCAGTACTTC. The chain has TRBV7-2 and TRBJ2-7; TRBD2 matches 14 bases. Trimming cost V 5 bases and J 3 bases; bases outside gene matches: 6. Per germline, CDR1 SGHTA and CDR2 FQGNSA. The length of the CDR3 is 16 residues.

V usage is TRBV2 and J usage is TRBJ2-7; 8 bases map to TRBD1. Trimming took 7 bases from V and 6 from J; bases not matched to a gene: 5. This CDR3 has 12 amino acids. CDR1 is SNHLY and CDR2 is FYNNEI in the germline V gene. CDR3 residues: CASTLTGAEQYF. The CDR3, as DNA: TGTGCCAGCACCCTGACAGGGGCCGAGCAGTACTTC.

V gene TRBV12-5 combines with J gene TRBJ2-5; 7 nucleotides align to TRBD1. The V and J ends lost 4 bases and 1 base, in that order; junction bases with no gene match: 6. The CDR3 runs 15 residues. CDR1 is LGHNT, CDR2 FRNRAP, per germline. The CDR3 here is CASGSKQGPQETQYF. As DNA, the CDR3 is TGTGCTAGTGGTTCCAAACAGGGGCCCCAAGAGACCCAGTACTTC.

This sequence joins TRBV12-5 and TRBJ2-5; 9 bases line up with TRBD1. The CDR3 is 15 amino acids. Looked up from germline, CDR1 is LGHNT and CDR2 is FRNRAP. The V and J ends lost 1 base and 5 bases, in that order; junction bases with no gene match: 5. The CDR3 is CASGLGKDRGETQYF. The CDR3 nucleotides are TGTGCTAGTGGTTTGGGAAAGGACAGGGGCGAGACCCAGTACTTC.

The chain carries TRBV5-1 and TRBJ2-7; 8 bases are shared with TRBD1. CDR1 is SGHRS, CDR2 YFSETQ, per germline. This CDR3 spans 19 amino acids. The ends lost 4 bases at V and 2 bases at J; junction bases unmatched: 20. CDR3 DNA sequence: TGCGCCAGCAGCCCCCCGGGACAGGCTCGTGGCTACCTAGCCTACGAGCAGTACTTC. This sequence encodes CASSPPGQARGYLAYEQYF.

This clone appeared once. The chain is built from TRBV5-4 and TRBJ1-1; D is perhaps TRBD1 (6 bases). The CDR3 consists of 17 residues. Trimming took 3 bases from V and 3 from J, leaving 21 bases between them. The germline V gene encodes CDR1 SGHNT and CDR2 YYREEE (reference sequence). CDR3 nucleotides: TGTGCCAGCAGCTCAGGGGTCGGAGAGGGTTTATACACTGAAGCTTTCTTT. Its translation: CASSSGVGEGLYTEAFF.

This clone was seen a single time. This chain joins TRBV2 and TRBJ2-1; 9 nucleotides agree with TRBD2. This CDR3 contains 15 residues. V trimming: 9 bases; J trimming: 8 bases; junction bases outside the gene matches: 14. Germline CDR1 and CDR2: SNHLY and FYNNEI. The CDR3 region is CARSLAGVNIYEQFF. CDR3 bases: TGTGCCAGAAGTTTAGCGGGGGTGAATATCTATGAGCAGTTCTTC.

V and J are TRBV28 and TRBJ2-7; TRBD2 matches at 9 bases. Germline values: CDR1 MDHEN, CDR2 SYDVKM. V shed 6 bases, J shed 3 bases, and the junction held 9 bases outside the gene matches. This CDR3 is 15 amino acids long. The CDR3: CASRPSAGGGYEQYF. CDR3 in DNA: TGTGCCAGCAGGCCCTCCGCGGGGGGGGGCTACGAGCAGTACTTC.

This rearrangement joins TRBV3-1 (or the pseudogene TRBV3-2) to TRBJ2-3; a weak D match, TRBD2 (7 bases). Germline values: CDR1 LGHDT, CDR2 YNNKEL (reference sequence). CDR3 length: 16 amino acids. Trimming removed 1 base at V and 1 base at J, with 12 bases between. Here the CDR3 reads CASSQVRGLGTDTQYF. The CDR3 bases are TGTGCCAGCAGCCAAGTGCGGGGGCTCGGCACAGATACGCAGTATTTT.

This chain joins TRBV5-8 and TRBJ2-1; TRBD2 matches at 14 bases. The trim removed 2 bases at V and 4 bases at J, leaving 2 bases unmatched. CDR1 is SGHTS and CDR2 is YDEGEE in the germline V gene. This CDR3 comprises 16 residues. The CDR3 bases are TGTGCCAGCAGCTTAGGACTAGCGGGGGGTTACAATGAGCAGTTCTTC. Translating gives CASSLGLAGGYNEQFF. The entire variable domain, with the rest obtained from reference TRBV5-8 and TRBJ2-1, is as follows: EAGVTQSPTHLIKTRGQQATLRCSPISGHTSVYWYQQALGLGLQFLLWYDEGEERNRGNFPPRFSGRQFPNYSSELNVNALELEDSALYLCASSLGLAGGYNEQFFGPGTRLTVL.

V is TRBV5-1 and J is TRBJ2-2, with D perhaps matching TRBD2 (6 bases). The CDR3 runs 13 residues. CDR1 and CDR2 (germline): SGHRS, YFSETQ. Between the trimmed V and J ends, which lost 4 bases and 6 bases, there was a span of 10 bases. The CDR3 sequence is CASSPGGSGELFF. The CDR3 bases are TGCGCCAGCAGCCCCGGGGGATCCGGGGAGCTGTTTTTT. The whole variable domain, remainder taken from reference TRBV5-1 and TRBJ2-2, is KAGVTQTPRYLIKTRGQQVTLSCSPISGHRSVSWYQQTPGQGLQFLFEYFSETQRNKGNFPGRFSGRQFSNSRSEMNVSTLELGDSALYLCASSPGGSGELFFGEGSRLTVL.

CDR3 loop: CASSLDRPDTQYF. The CDR3 coding sequence is TGTGCCAGCAGCTTAGACAGACCAGATACGCAGTATTTT. J is TRBJ2-3 and V is TRBV7-2, with no clear D. The CDR3 has 13 amino acids. V lost 1 base, J lost 4 bases, and 6 bases lay in between. The germline V gene encodes CDR1 SGHTA and CDR2 FQGNSA. Full variable domain (outside the CDR3, taken from reference TRBV7-2 and TRBJ2-3): GAGVSQSPSNKVTEKGKDVELRCDPISGHTALYWYRQSLGQGLEFLIYFQGNSAPDKSGLPSDRFSAERTGGSVSTLTIQRTQQEDSAVYLCASSLDRPDTQYFGPGTRLTVL.

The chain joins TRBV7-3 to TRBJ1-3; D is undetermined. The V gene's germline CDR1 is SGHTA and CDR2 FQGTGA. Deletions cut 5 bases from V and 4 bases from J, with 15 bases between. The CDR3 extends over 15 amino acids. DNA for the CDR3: TGTGCCAGCAGCCTGCACGGGAACAGCGGAAACACCATATATTTT. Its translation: CASSLHGNSGNTIYF.